Here is one TCR beta chain with its context. The sample comes from a study of blood T cell repertoires in COVID-19. The CDR3 totals 14 residues. The ends were cut back, 5 bases at V and 4 bases at J, with 11 bases in the middle. Germline V lookup: CDR1 SNHLY, CDR2 FYNNEI. Profiling relied on immunoSEQ multiplex PCR, and the TCRdb table lists in-frame clones only, not all of them. The sample lists some 300,000 clones, around nine tenths occurring once. The chain combines TRBV2 with TRBJ1-4, with D unresolved. Material for sequencing was peripheral blood. This TCR came from a woman in her twenties or thirties with COVID-19, enrolled during active disease. CDR3 nucleotides: TGTGCCAGCAGTCTGGAGTCGGATAATGAAAAACTGTTTTTT. Translation gives CASSLESDNEKLFF. Together with reference TRBV2 and TRBJ1-4, the CDR3 gives the full variable domain: EPEVTQTPSHQVTQMGQEVILRCVPISNHLYFYWYRQILGQKVEFLVSFYNNEISEKSEIFDDQFSVERPDGSNFTLKIRSTKLEDSAMYFCASSLESDNEKLFFGSGTQLSVL.